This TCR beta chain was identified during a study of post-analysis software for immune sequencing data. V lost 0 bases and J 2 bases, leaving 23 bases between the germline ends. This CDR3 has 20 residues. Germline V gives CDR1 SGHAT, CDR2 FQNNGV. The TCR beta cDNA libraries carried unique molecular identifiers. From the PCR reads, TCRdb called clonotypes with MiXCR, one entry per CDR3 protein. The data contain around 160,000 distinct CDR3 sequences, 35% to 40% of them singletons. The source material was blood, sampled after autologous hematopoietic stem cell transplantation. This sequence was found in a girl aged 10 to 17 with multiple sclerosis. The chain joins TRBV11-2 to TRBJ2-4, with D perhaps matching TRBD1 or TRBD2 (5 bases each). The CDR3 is CASSLDSGTGSALTKNIQYF. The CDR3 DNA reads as TGTGCCAGCAGCTTAGATTCCGGGACGGGCTCGGCCCTAACCAAAAACATTCAGTACTTC.